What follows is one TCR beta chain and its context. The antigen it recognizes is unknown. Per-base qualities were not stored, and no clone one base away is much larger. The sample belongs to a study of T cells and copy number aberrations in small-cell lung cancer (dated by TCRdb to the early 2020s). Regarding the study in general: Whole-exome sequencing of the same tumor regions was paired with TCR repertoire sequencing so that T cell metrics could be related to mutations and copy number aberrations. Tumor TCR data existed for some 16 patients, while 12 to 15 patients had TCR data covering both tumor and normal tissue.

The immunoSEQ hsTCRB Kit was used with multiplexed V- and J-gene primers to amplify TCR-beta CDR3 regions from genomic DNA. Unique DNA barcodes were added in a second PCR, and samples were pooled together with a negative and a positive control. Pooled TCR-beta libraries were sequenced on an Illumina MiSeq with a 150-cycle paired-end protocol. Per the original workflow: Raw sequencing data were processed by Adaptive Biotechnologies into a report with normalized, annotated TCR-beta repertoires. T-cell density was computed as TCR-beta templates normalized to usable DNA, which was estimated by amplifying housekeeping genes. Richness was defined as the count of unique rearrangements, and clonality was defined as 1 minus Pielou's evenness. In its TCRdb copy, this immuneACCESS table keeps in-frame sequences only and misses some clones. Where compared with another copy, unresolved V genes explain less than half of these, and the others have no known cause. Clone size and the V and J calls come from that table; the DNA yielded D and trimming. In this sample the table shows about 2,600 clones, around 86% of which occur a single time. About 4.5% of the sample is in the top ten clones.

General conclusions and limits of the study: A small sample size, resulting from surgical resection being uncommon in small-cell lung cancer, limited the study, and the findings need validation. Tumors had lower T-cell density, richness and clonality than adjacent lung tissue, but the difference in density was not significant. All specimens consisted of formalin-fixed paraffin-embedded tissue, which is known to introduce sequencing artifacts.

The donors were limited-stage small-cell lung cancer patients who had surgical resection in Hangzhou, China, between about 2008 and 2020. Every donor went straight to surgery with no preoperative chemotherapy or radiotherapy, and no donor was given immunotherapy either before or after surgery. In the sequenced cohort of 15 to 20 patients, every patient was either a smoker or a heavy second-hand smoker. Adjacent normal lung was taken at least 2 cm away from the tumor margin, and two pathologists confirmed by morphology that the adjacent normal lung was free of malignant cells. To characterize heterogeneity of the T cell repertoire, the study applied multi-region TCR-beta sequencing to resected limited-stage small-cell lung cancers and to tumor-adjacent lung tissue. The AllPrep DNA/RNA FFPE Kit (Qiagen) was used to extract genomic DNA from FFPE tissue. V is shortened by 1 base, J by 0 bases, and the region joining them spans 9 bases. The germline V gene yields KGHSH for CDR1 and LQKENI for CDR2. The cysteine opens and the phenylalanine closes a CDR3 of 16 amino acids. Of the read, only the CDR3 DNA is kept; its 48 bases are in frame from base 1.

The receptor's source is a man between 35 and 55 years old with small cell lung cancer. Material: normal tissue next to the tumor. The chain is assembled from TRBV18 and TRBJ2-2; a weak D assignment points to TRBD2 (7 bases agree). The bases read TGTGCCAGCTCACCACGGCGGGGGCCGAACACCGGGGAGCTGTTTTTT. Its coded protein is CASSPRRGPNTGELFF.